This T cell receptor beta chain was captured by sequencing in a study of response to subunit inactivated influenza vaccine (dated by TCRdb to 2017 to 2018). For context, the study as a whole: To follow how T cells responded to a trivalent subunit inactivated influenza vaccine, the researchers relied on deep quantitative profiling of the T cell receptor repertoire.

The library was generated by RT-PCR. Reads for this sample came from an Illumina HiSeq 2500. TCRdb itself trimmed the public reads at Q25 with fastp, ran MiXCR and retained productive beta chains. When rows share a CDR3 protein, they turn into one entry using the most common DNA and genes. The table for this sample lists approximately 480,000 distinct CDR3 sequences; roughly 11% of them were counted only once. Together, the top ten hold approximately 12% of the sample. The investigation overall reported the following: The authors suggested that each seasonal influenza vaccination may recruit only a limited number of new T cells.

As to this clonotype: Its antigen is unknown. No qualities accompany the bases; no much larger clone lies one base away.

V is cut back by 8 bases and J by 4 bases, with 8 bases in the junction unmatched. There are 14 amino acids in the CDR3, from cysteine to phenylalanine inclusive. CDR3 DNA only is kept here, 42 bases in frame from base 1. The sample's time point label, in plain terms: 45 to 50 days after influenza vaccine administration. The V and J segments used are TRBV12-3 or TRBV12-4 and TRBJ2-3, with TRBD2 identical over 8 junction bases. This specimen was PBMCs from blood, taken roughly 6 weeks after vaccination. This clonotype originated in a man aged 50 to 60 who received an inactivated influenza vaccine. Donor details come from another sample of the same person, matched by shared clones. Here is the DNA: TGTGCCAGCGACGCCGGGAGGGGCGCAGATACGCAGTATTTT. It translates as CASDAGRGADTQYF.